These 32 T cell receptor beta chains were all obtained from the same sample, sequenced in a study of high-grade serous ovarian cancer treatment subgroups (dated by TCRdb to the early 2020s). Receptor libraries were prepared by the immunoSEQ multiplex PCR assay. Imported from immuneACCESS, the table was reduced by TCRdb to in-frame sequences with V and J called. These copies leave out some clones; in studies compared against another copy, an unresolved V gene accounts for under half, and the cause of the remainder is not known. For this sample the table gives roughly 10,000 clones, of which 70% to 90% were detected only once. The biggest ten clones account for over 1.5% of the sample. Tumor samples were collected prior to definitive surgery or chemotherapy. Input material: tumor tissue. These receptors all stem from a human donor with high-grade serous ovarian cancer.

This chain connects TRBV5-1 to TRBJ1-1, with a tentative D call TRBD1 (5 bases). The germline V and J ends were trimmed by 3 bases and 1 base, with 7 bases remaining between them. CDR3 length equals 13 residues. The germline V gene encodes CDR1 SGHRS and CDR2 YFSETQ. The CDR3: CASSWGTNTEAFF. The CDR3, as DNA: TGCGCCAGCAGCTGGGGGACGAACACTGAAGCTTTCTTT.

J is TRBJ2-7 and V is TRBV5-5, with 14 bases lining up with TRBD2. Germline values: CDR1 SGHKS, CDR2 YYEKEE (reference sequence). The length of the CDR3 is 15 residues. The J segment lost 3 bases and the V segment lost 3 bases, leaving 2 bases of the junction unmatched. CDR3: CASSWGLAGDYEQYF. The DNA of the CDR3 is TGTGCCAGCAGCTGGGGACTAGCGGGAGACTACGAGCAGTACTTC.

This rearrangement joins TRBV30 to TRBJ2-7; D is uncertain. The CDR3 consists of 14 residues. The V end was cut by 3 bases, the J end by 5 bases, with 17 bases between. Germline V CDR1 and CDR2: GTSNPN, SVGIG (reference sequence). CDR3: CAWSVIGQVDEQYF. CDR3 coding DNA: TGTGCCTGGAGCGTCATCGGCCAGGTAGACGAGCAGTACTTC.

The chain employs TRBV19 and TRBJ2-1, with D maybe TRBD2 (6 bases). The V and J ends lost 5 bases and 7 bases respectively, with 12 bases between them. Germline assignment: CDR1 LNHDA and CDR2 SQIVND (reference sequence). The CDR3 runs 13 residues. This CDR3 is CASSPTGENEQFF. The CDR3 region has the DNA TGTGCCAGTAGTCCCACGGGGGAAAATGAGCAGTTCTTC.

The chain employs TRBV6-5 and TRBJ2-1; 8 positions agree with TRBD2. This CDR3 has 13 amino acids. Germline V CDR1 and CDR2: MNHEY, SVGAGI. Losses at the gene ends were 8 bases for V and 6 bases for J; bases not matched to a gene: 6. The CDR3 DNA is TGTGCCAGCCGGGAACTAGCGGTCAATGAGCAGTTCTTC. It encodes CASRELAVNEQFF.

This chain uses TRBV15 with TRBJ2-7, with D perhaps TRBD1 or TRBD2 (5 bases each). V lost 0 bases and J lost 9, with 15 bases in between. The CDR3 spans 14 residues. From germline, CDR1 is LNHNV and CDR2 YYDKDF (reference sequence). The CDR3 region has the DNA TGTGCCACCAGCAGAGACCGCGGGTTGGGGGTGCAGTACTTC. Translated, it gives CATSRDRGLGVQYF.

The J gene is TRBJ2-3, the V gene TRBV15, with 10 nucleotides matching TRBD1. V shed 0 bases and J 3 bases; nucleotides not matched to a gene: 6. The germline CDR1 and CDR2 sequences are LNHNV and YYDKDF (reference sequence). The CDR3 runs 17 residues. The CDR3 here is CATSRDPTGGRTDTQYF. CDR3 in DNA: TGTGCCACCAGCAGAGATCCGACAGGGGGCCGGACAGATACGCAGTATTTT.

The rearrangement joins TRBV5-6 to TRBJ1-4, with 7 bases identical to TRBD1. CDR1 is SGHDT and CDR2 is YYEEEE in the germline V gene. The CDR3 loop spans 14 amino acids. V was pared by 4 bases and J by 4 bases, with 4 bases of the junction left unmatched. The CDR3 sequence is CASSRTGFNEKLFF. The DNA for the CDR3 is TGTGCCAGCAGCCGGACAGGCTTTAATGAAAAACTGTTTTTT.

The rearrangement links TRBV6-5 to TRBJ1-5, with D unresolved. With 0 bases removed from V and 5 bases from J, the gap between germline ends came to 11 bases. Germline lookup yields CDR1 MNHEY and CDR2 SVGAGI. The CDR3 length is 15 residues. Here the CDR3 reads CASSYSSRGDQPQHF. In nucleotides, the CDR3 is TGTGCCAGCAGTTACTCGTCGAGAGGAGATCAGCCCCAGCATTTT.

The chain uses TRBV28 and TRBJ1-1, with TRBD1 as a possible D gene (6 bases). CDR3 length: 13 residues. V was shortened by 3 bases and J by 11 bases, with 16 bases between the two germline ends. Germline-derived CDR1 and CDR2 are MDHEN and SYDVKM. The CDR3 DNA follows: TGTGCCAGCAGTTTGACACGGGGGCAGAGGGCTTTCTTT. This translates into CASSLTRGQRAFF.

V gene TRBV11-2 combines with J gene TRBJ2-2, with 7 positions matching TRBD1. Germline V gene data show CDR1 as SGHAT and CDR2 as FQNNGV. The CDR3 covers 16 residues. V shed 7 bases and J 0 bases; nucleotides not matched to a gene: 8. The CDR3 sequence is CASTSPGQPNTGELFF. As DNA, the CDR3 is TGTGCCAGCACTTCACCGGGACAGCCGAACACCGGGGAGCTGTTTTTT.

The chain is built from TRBV4-1 and TRBJ2-7; the match to TRBD1 covers 9 bases. With 1 base clipped from V and 4 bases from J, the junction kept 5 bases outside the gene matches. This CDR3 region has 15 residues. CDR1 is MGHRA and CDR2 is YSYEKL in the germline V gene. CDR3 sequence (DNA): TGCGCCAGCAGCCAAGGGGGACAGGGTGCGTACGAGCAGTACTTC. Its translation: CASSQGGQGAYEQYF.

The rearrangement uses TRBV11-2 and TRBJ2-1, with D uncertain. Per the germline V gene, CDR1 is SGHAT and CDR2 is FQNNGV. The CDR3 loop spans 14 amino acids. Trimming took 0 bases from V and 8 from J, leaving 11 bases between them. Here the CDR3 DNA reads TGTGCCAGCAGCTTAGATAGCCAGATCTATGAGCAGTTCTTC. Translated: CASSLDSQIYEQFF.

The rearrangement joins TRBV4-3 to TRBJ2-7; D possibly corresponds to TRBD1 (7 bases). From germline, CDR1 is LGHNA and CDR2 YSLEER. This CDR3 spans 15 amino acids. The germline V and J ends were trimmed by 4 bases and 7 bases, with 20 bases remaining between them. As DNA, the CDR3 is TGCGCCAGCAGCCCTACAGGGGACTCGAATAGGGAGCAGTACTTC. Translated: CASSPTGDSNREQYF.

V is TRBV11-2 and J is TRBJ2-7; 12 nucleotides match TRBD2. This CDR3 region has 17 residues. V shed 0 bases and J 2 bases; nucleotides not matched to a gene: 5. Germline assignment: CDR1 SGHAT and CDR2 FQNNGV. This CDR3 reads CASSLELAGGRTYEQYF. CDR3 sequence (DNA): TGTGCCAGCAGCTTAGAACTAGCGGGGGGCAGGACCTACGAGCAGTACTTC.

The V and J genes are TRBV7-2 and TRBJ2-3; possibly TRBD1 for D (6 bases). V shed 3 bases and J shed 2 bases, with 12 bases lying between them. The CDR3 length is 15 residues. Germline assignment: CDR1 SGHTA and CDR2 FQGNSA. The CDR3 region is CASSFRGLITDTQYF. Here the CDR3 DNA reads TGTGCCAGCAGCTTCAGGGGCCTCATCACAGATACGCAGTATTTT.

The chain couples TRBV27 to TRBJ1-3; D remains ambiguous. Trimming shortened V by 3 bases and J by 0 bases, and 15 bases separated the two germline ends. The CDR3 is 17 residues long. Looked up from germline, CDR1 is MNHEY and CDR2 is SMNVEV (reference sequence). The CDR3 loop is CASSFLSDYSSGNTIYF. As DNA, the CDR3 is TGTGCCAGCAGTTTCCTTAGTGACTACAGCTCTGGAAACACCATATATTTT.

J is TRBJ1-1 and V is TRBV19; possibly TRBD1 for D (5 bases). The CDR3 totals 15 residues. Germline V gene data show CDR1 as LNHDA and CDR2 as SQIVND (reference sequence). V dropped 5 bases and J dropped 0 bases, with 13 bases sitting between them. Here the CDR3 DNA reads TGTGCCAGTAGTCCCGCCAGGGTCCTGAACACTGAAGCTTTCTTT. Translated, it gives CASSPARVLNTEAFF. The variable domain in full, with the rest retrieved from reference TRBV19 and TRBJ1-1, is DGGITQSPKYLFRKEGQNVTLSCEQNLNHDAMYWYRQDPGQGLRLIYYSQIVNDFQKGDIAEGYSVSREKKESFPLTVTSAQKNPTAFYLCASSPARVLNTEAFFGQGTRLTVV.

This sequence joins TRBV9 and TRBJ2-2; 9 nucleotides agree with TRBD1. Looked up from germline, CDR1 is SGDLS and CDR2 is YYNGEE. The trim removed 2 bases at V and 3 bases at J, leaving 11 bases unmatched. This CDR3 is 18 amino acids long. The CDR3 sequence: CASSVEIAGQGYTGELFF. CDR3 DNA: TGTGCCAGCAGCGTGGAGATCGCGGGACAGGGATACACCGGGGAGCTGTTTTTT.

The chain uses TRBV5-4 and TRBJ2-1; perhaps TRBD2 as D (6 bases). Germline loops: CDR1 SGHNT, CDR2 YYREEE (reference sequence). This CDR3 is built from 16 residues. V lost 4 bases and J lost 2, with 16 bases in between. CDR3 sequence (DNA): TGTGCCAGCAGCGGCCCGGGACTTGACCCCTACAATGAGCAGTTCTTC. This encodes CASSGPGLDPYNEQFF.

This rearrangement joins TRBV11-3 to TRBJ2-7, with D perhaps assigned TRBD1 or TRBD2 (5 bases each). V gave up 3 bases and J gave up 0 bases, with 6 bases separating them. Germline-derived CDR1 and CDR2 are SGHNT and YENEEA. The CDR3 is 13 residues long. The CDR3 sequence is CASSFGTSYEQYF. The CDR3 DNA reads as TGTGCCAGCAGCTTCGGGACCTCCTACGAGCAGTACTTC.

The V gene is TRBV27, the J gene TRBJ1-5; D is uncertain. V was trimmed by 3 bases and J by 4 bases, leaving 7 bases between them. This CDR3 is built from 13 residues. Germline loops: CDR1 MNHEY, CDR2 SMNVEV (reference sequence). CDR3 residues: CASSLSGNQPQHF. In DNA, the CDR3 is TGTGCCAGCAGTTTGTCGGGGAATCAGCCCCAGCATTTT.

The J gene is TRBJ2-7, the V gene TRBV6-6; 7 bases map to TRBD2. The CDR3 spans 15 residues. Per the germline V gene, CDR1 is MNHNY and CDR2 is SVGAGI (reference sequence). V lost 4 bases and J lost 7; bases outside the gene matches: 13. DNA of the CDR3: TGTGCCAGCAGTTCTTCTAGCGGCGTGGTGAGGGAGCAGTACTTC. As protein: CASSSSSGVVREQYF.

This clone is a singleton in its sample. The rearrangement uses TRBV28 and TRBJ2-1; D gene ambiguous. V lost 7 bases and J 0 bases, leaving 13 bases between the germline ends. The CDR3 is 15 residues long. Germline CDR1 reads MDHEN; CDR2 reads SYDVKM. The CDR3 nucleotides read TGTGCCAGCAATGGTCGAGCCGTCTCCTACAATGAGCAGTTCTTC. It translates to CASNGRAVSYNEQFF.

The chain combines TRBV19 with TRBJ1-5, with 7 bases fitting TRBD1. From germline, CDR1 is LNHDA and CDR2 SQIVND (reference sequence). This CDR3 spans 13 amino acids. Germline trimming cut 4 bases from V and 7 bases from J; bases unmatched to any gene: 4. The CDR3 sequence is CASSKGAEQPQHF. In nucleotides, the CDR3 is TGTGCCAGTAGTAAGGGGGCAGAGCAGCCCCAGCATTTT.

The chain is built from TRBV5-1 and TRBJ2-3; unclear D gene. V was clipped by 1 base and J by 0 bases, with 9 bases between them. CDR3 length equals 15 residues. CDR1 and CDR2 (germline): SGHRS, YFSETQ. The CDR3 nucleotides read TGCGCCAGCAGCTTGTGGTTAGGCAGCACAGATACGCAGTATTTT. Translated, it gives CASSLWLGSTDTQYF.

The J gene is TRBJ2-2, the V gene TRBV9; D is uncertain. V lost 0 bases and J 0 bases, leaving 6 bases between the germline ends. Germline CDR1 SGDLS, CDR2 YYNGEE. This CDR3 is built from 15 residues. CDR3 protein: CASSVGNANTGELFF. The CDR3, as DNA: TGTGCCAGCAGCGTAGGCAACGCGAACACCGGGGAGCTGTTTTTT. The full variable domain, completed using reference TRBV9 and TRBJ2-2, is DSGVTQTPKHLITATGQRVTLRCSPRSGDLSVYWYQQSLDQGLQFLIQYYNGEERAKGNILERFSAQQFPDLHSELNLSSLELGDSALYFCASSVGNANTGELFFGEGSRLTVL.

This clone was counted a few times. The V and J genes are TRBV4-3 and TRBJ2-7; D unresolved. V was shortened by 2 bases and J by 3 bases, with 11 bases between the two germline ends. In germline, CDR1 is LGHNA, CDR2 YSLEER. CDR3 length: 14 residues. CDR3 coding DNA: TGCGCCAGCAGCCAATCGGCGGACCACTACGAGCAGTACTTC. It specifies CASSQSADHYEQYF.

The chain is built from TRBV28 and TRBJ2-2; D ambiguous. The CDR3 is made up of 14 amino acids. The germline V and J ends were trimmed by 6 bases and 4 bases, with 12 bases remaining between them. CDR1 and CDR2 from the germline V gene are MDHEN and SYDVKM. CDR3 in DNA: TGTGCCAGCAGGCCTACCCCGCGCACCGGGGAGCTGTTTTTT. It specifies CASRPTPRTGELFF.

The V call is TRBV28, the J call TRBJ2-6, with D possibly being TRBD2 (6 bases). CDR1 MDHEN and CDR2 SYDVKM come from the germline V gene. The CDR3 sequence is 16 residues long. Trimming cost V 7 bases and J 3 bases, with 16 bases left between them. CDR3 in DNA: TGTGCCAGCACCCAACAAGGGGAGGTTGGGGCCAACGTCCTGACTTTC. Protein product: CASTQQGEVGANVLTF.

This chain joins TRBV6-6 and TRBJ2-5, with D unresolved. Between the trimmed V and J ends, which lost 2 bases and 1 base, there was a span of 8 bases. Germline CDR1 reads MNHNY; CDR2 reads SVGAGI (reference sequence). The CDR3 extends over 14 amino acids. CDR3 amino acids: CASSYARIQETQYF. CDR3 DNA sequence: TGTGCCAGCAGTTACGCTAGAATCCAAGAGACCCAGTACTTC.

The chain is built from TRBV7-3 and TRBJ2-3, with D perhaps TRBD2 (6 bases). This CDR3 is built from 12 residues. The ends were cut back, 5 bases at V and 6 bases at J, with 9 bases in the middle. CDR1 SGHTA and CDR2 FQGTGA come from the germline V gene. The CDR3 DNA reads as TGTGCCAGCAGCCGGGGGTTTGATACGCAGTATTTT. Protein sequence: CASSRGFDTQYF.